This is a list of T cell receptor beta chains from one sample in a study of blood T cells in healthy people across ages. From the 5' RACE reads, TCRdb called clonotypes with MiXCR, one entry per CDR3 protein. Of 600,000 to 650,000 distinct CDR3 sequences in the sample, 58% were seen once. Sample: blood. These TCRs come from a man aged 55 to 70 in good health. Each CDR3 is given with its conserved first and last residue. D genes are given only for firm matches. Clone size is stated in some rows and not others, as once, few, many or a class when expanded.

>TRBV9|NA|TRBJ2-2|TRBD2
CASRTTSQAGELFF
TGTGCCAGCAGGACGACTAGCCAGGCCGGGGAGCTGTTTTTT
>TRBV27|NA|TRBJ2-6|NA
CATKDSNGANVLTF
TGTGCCACGAAGGACAGTAACGGGGCCAACGTCCTGACTTTC
>TRBV5-1|few|TRBJ2-5|TRBD1
CASSLWTGTETQYF
TGCGCCAGCAGCCTCTGGACAGGGACGGAGACCCAGTACTTC
>TRBV20-1|NA|TRBJ1-6|NA
CSARSDSSYNSPLHF
TGCAGTGCTAGATCCGATAGCTCCTATAATTCACCCCTCCACTTT
>TRBV10-3|few|TRBJ2-1|TRBD1
CAISGIWIGQGAGNEQFF
TGTGCCATCAGTGGAATTTGGATTGGACAGGGGGCAGGGAATGAGCAGTTCTTC
>TRBV28|NA|TRBJ2-3|NA
CACSRRRGADTQYF
TGTGCCTGCAGTCGGCGGAGGGGAGCAGATACGCAGTATTTT
>TRBV27|few|TRBJ1-4|NA
CASSLWVGEKLFF
TGTGCCAGCAGTTTATGGGTGGGTGAAAAACTGTTTTTT
>TRBV29-1|NA|TRBJ1-2|TRBD1
CSAAKDRGNYGYTF
TGCAGCGCCGCCAAGGACAGGGGCAACTATGGCTACACCTTC
>TRBV12-3/TRBV12-4|NA|TRBJ2-1|NA
CASRSTGTPLHEQFF
TGTGCCAGCAGGTCTACCGGGACACCTTTGCATGAGCAGTTCTTC
>TRBV27|once|TRBJ2-3|TRBD2
CASSRLRGGTDTQYF
TGTGCCAGCAGTAGGTTGCGGGGGGGCACAGATACGCAGTATTTT
>TRBV28|NA|TRBJ1-1|NA
CASSSRLTEAFF
TGTGCCAGCAGTTCGCGACTCACTGAAGCTTTCTTT
>TRBV20-1|NA|TRBJ1-2|TRBD1
CSARRGTGDGYTF
TGCAGTGCTAGGCGCGGGACAGGGGATGGCTACACCTTC
>TRBV28|once|TRBJ2-4|NA
CASSSVQETKNIQYF
TGTGCCAGCAGCTCCGTACAGGAAACCAAAAACATTCAGTACTTC
>TRBV12-3/TRBV12-4|NA|TRBJ2-7|NA
CASSFGVSSYEQYF
TGTGCCAGCAGTTTCGGGGTTAGCTCCTACGAGCAGTACTTC
>TRBV6-2/TRBV6-3|NA|TRBJ2-2|TRBD2
CASTQLAGYGELFF
TGTGCCAGCACCCAGCTAGCGGGATACGGGGAGCTGTTTTTT
>TRBV29-1|few|TRBJ1-2|NA
CSVVGGLNYGYTF
TGCAGCGTTGTGGGGGGCCTTAACTATGGCTACACCTTC
>TRBV2|NA|TRBJ2-2|TRBD2
CASKRRGGATGELFF
TGTGCCAGCAAGCGGCGGGGGGGCGCGACCGGGGAGCTGTTTTTT